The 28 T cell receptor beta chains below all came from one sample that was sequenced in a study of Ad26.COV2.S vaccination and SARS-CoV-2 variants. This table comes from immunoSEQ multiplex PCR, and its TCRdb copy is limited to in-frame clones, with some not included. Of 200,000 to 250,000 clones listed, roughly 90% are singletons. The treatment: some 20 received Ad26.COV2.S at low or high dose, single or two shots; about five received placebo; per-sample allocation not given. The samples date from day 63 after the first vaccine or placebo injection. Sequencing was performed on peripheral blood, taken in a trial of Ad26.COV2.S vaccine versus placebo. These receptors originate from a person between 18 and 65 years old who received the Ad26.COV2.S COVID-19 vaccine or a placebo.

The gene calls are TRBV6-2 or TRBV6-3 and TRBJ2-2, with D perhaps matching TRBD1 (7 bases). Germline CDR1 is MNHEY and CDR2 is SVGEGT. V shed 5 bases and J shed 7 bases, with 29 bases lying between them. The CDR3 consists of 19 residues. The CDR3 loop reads CASSPDRRSLEGGIGELFF. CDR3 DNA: TGTGCCAGCAGTCCGGACAGGAGGAGCCTAGAGGGGGGAATCGGGGAGCTGTTTTTT.

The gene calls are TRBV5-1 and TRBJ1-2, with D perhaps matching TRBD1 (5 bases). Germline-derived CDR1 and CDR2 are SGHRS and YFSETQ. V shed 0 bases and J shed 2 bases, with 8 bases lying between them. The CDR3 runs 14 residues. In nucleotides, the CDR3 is TGCGCCAGCAGCTTGGGGGGCGTAAACTATGGCTACACCTTC. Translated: CASSLGGVNYGYTF.

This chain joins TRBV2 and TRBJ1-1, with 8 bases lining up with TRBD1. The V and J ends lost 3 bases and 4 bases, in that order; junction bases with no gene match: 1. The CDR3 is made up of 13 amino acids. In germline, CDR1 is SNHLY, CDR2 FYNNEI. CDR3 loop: CASSDDRGTEAFF. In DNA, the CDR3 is TGTGCCAGCAGTGACGACAGGGGCACTGAAGCTTTCTTT.

For the CDR3, the DNA is TGTGCCAGCAGCCCGGACAGCTTAATTGAAAAACTGTTTTTT. Translation gives CASSPDSLIEKLFF. The rearrangement links TRBV6-5 to TRBJ1-4; D is possibly TRBD1 (6 bases). The V end lost 6 bases, the J end lost 7 bases, and 15 bases lay between the germline ends. In germline, CDR1 is MNHEY, CDR2 SVGAGI. The CDR3 loop spans 14 amino acids.

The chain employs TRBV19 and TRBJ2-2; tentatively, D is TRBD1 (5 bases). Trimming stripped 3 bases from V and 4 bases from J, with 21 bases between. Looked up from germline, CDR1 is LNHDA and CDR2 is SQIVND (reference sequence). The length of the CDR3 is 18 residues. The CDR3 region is CASSMTRPKGVGTGELFF. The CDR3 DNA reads TGTGCCAGTAGTATGACCCGACCTAAAGGGGTGGGCACCGGGGAGCTGTTTTTT.

CDR3 protein: CASRGTQIPNSPLHF. The CDR3 DNA sequence: TGCGCCAGCAGGGGGACTCAAATTCCAAATTCACCCCTCCACTTT. V usage is TRBV5-1 and J usage is TRBJ1-6, with D maybe TRBD1 (5 bases). Germline V CDR1 and CDR2: SGHRS, YFSETQ. The ends were cut back, 5 bases at V and 7 bases at J, with 16 bases in the middle. This CDR3 is built from 15 residues.

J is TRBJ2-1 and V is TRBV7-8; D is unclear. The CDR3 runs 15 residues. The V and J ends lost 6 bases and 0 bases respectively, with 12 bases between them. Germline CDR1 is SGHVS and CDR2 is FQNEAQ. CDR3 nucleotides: TGTGCCAGCAGTATAGTTTTTAGCTCCTACAATGAGCAGTTCTTC. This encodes CASSIVFSSYNEQFF.

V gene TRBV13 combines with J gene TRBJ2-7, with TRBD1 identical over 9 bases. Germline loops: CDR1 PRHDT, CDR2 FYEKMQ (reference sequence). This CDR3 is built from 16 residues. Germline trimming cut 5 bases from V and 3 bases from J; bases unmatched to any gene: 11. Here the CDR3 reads CASSPLLRTGDYEQYF. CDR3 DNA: TGTGCCAGCAGCCCCCTTCTGCGGACAGGGGACTACGAGCAGTACTTC. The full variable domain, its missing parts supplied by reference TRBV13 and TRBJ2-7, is AAGVIQSPRHLIKEKRETATLKCYPIPRHDTVYWYQQGPGQDPQFLISFYEKMQSDKGSIPDRFSAQQFSDYHSELNMSSLELGDSALYFCASSPLLRTGDYEQYFGPGTRLTVT.

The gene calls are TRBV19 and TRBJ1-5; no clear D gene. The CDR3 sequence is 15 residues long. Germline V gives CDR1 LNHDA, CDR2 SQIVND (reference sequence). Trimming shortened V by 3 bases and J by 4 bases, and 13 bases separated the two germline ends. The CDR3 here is CASSMASGRNQPQHF. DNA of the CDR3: TGTGCCAGTAGTATGGCTTCGGGTCGGAATCAGCCCCAGCATTTT.

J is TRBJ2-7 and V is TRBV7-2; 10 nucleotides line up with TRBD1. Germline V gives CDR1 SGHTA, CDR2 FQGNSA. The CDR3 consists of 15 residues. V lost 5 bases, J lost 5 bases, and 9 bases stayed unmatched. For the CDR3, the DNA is TGTGCCAGCAGCGCAACCGGGACAGGGGTAGACGAGCAGTACTTC. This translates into CASSATGTGVDEQYF.

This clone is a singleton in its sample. CDR3 in amino acids: CASGLSLGEQSPGELFF. The CDR3 DNA is TGTGCTAGTGGTTTGAGCTTGGGTGAACAAAGTCCCGGGGAGCTGTTTTTT. The chain has TRBV12-5 and TRBJ2-2; no firm D call. Germline lookup yields CDR1 LGHNT and CDR2 FRNRAP. Trimming took 2 bases from V and 6 from J, leaving 19 bases between them. The CDR3 totals 17 residues. Variable domain in full (rest from reference TRBV12-5 and TRBJ2-2): DARVTQTPRHKVTEMGQEVTMRCQPILGHNTVFWYRQTMMQGLELLAYFRNRAPLDDSGMPKDRFSAEMPDATLATLKIQPSEPRDSAVYFCASGLSLGEQSPGELFFGEGSRLTVL.

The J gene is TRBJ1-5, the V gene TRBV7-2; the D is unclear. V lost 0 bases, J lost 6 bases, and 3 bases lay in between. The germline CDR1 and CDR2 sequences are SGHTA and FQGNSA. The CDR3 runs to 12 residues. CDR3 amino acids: CASSLAAQPQHF. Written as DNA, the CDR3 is TGTGCCAGCAGCTTAGCTGCTCAGCCCCAGCATTTT.

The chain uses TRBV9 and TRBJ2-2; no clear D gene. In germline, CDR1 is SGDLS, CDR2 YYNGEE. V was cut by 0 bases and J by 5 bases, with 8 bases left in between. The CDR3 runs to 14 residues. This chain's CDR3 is CASSVAWETGELFF. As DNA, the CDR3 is TGTGCCAGCAGCGTAGCATGGGAAACCGGGGAGCTGTTTTTT. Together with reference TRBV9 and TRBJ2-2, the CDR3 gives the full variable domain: DSGVTQTPKHLITATGQRVTLRCSPRSGDLSVYWYQQSLDQGLQFLIQYYNGEERAKGNILERFSAQQFPDLHSELNLSSLELGDSALYFCASSVAWETGELFFGEGSRLTVL.

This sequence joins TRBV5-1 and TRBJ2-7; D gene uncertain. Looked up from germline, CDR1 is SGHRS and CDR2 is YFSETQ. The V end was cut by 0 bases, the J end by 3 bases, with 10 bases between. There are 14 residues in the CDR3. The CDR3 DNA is TGCGCCAGCAGCTTGGCAGTAGGAAACTACGAGCAGTACTTC. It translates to CASSLAVGNYEQYF.

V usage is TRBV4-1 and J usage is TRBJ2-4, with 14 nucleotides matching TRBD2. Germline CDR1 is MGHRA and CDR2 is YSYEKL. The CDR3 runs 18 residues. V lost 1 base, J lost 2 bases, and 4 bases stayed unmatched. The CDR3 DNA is TGCGCCAGCAGCCAAGGACTAGCGGGGGGGTATTCCAAAAACATTCAGTACTTC. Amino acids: CASSQGLAGGYSKNIQYF.

CDR3 in amino acids: CASSLLSGVIGELFF. The CDR3 DNA is TGTGCCAGCAGTTTATTGTCGGGGGTAATCGGGGAGCTGTTTTTT. The chain recombines TRBV28 with TRBJ2-2; D is possibly TRBD2 (6 bases). The CDR3 totals 15 residues. Trimming left V 1 base short and J 7 bases short, with 13 bases between. Germline V CDR1 and CDR2: MDHEN, SYDVKM.

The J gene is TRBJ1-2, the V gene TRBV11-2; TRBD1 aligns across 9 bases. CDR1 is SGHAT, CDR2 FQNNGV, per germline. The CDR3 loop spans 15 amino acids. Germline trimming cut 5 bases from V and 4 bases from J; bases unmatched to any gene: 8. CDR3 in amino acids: CASSPHLDRGYGYTF. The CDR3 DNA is TGTGCCAGCAGCCCGCACCTGGACAGGGGCTATGGCTACACCTTC.

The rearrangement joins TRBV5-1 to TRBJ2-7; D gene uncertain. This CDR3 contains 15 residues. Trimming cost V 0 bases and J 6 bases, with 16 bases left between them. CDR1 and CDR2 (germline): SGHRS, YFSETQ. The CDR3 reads CASSLVGSRGLEQYF. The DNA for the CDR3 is TGCGCCAGCAGCTTGGTTGGCAGCCGTGGGCTCGAGCAGTACTTC.

CDR3 region: CASRGQGGNEQYF. As DNA, the CDR3 is TGTGCCAGCAGAGGGCAGGGGGGCAACGAGCAGTACTTC. The chain links TRBV12-3 or TRBV12-4 to TRBJ2-7; maybe TRBD1 (7 bases). The V end was cut by 6 bases, the J end by 5 bases, with 14 bases between. This CDR3 region has 13 residues.

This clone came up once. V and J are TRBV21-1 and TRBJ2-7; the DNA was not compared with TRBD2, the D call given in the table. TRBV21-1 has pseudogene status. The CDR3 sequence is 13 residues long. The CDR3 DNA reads TGTGCCAGGGAGCCGAGGGTTGAGTACGAGCAGTACTTC. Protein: CAREPRVEYEQYF.

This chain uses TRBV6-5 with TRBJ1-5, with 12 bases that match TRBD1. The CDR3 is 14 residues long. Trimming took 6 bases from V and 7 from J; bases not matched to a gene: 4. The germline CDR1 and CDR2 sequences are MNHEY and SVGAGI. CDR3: CASRGQGAGQPQHF. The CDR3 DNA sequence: TGTGCCAGCAGGGGACAGGGGGCTGGGCAGCCCCAGCATTTT.

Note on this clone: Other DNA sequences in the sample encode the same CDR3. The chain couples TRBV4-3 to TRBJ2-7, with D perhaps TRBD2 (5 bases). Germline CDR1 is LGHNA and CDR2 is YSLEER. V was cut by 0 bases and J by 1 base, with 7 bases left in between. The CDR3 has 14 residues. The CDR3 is CASSQDRGSYEQYF. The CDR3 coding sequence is TGCGCCAGCAGCCAAGATCGCGGGTCCTACGAGCAGTACTTC.

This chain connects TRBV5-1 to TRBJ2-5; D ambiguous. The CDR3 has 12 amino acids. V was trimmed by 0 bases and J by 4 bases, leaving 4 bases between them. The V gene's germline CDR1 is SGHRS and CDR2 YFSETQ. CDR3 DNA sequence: TGCGCCAGCAGCTTGGACGGAGAGACCCAGTACTTC. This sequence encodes CASSLDGETQYF. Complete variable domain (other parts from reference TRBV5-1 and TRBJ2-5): KAGVTQTPRYLIKTRGQQVTLSCSPISGHRSVSWYQQTPGQGLQFLFEYFSETQRNKGNFPGRFSGRQFSNSRSEMNVSTLELGDSALYLCASSLDGETQYFGPGTRLLVL.

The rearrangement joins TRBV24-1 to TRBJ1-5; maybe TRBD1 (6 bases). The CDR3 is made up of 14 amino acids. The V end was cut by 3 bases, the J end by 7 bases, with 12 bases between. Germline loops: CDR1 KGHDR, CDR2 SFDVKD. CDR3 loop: CATSDTGSLQPQHF. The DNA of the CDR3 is TGTGCCACCAGTGATACAGGGAGTCTGCAGCCCCAGCATTTT.

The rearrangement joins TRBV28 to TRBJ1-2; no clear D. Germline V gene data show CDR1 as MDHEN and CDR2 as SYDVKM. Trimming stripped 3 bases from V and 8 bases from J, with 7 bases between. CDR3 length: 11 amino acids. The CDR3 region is CASSFDIGYTF. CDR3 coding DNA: TGTGCCAGCAGTTTCGACATAGGCTACACCTTC.

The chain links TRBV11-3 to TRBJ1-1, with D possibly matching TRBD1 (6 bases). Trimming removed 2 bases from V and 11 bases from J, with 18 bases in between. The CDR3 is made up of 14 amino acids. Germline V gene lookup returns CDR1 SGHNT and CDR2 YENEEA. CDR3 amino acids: CASSLLGGRVSAFF. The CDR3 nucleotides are TGTGCCAGCAGCTTACTCGGGGGGCGGGTGAGTGCTTTCTTT.

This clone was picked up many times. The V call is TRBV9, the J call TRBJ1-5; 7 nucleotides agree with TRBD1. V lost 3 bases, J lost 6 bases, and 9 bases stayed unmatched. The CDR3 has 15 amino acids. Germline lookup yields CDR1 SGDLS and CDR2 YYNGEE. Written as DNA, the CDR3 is TGTGCCAGCAGCGCGACCGACAGGGCAAGTCAGCCCCAGCATTTT. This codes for CASSATDRASQPQHF. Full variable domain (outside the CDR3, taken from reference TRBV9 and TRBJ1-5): DSGVTQTPKHLITATGQRVTLRCSPRSGDLSVYWYQQSLDQGLQFLIQYYNGEERAKGNILERFSAQQFPDLHSELNLSSLELGDSALYFCASSATDRASQPQHFGDGTRLSIL.

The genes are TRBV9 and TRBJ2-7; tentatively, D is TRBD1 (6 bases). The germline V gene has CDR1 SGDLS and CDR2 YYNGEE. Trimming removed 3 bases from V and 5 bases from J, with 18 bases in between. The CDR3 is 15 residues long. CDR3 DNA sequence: TGTGCCAGCAGCGACCGGAACAGGGCAAACGACGAGCAGTACTTC. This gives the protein CASSDRNRANDEQYF.